The T cell receptor beta chain under discussion was sequenced for a study of blood T cell repertoires in COVID-19 (dated by TCRdb to about 2020). Describing the broader study: Collaborator samples came from the United States, Italy and Spain and covered acute and convalescent phases of COVID-19. Deeply sampled blood TCRbeta repertoires from subjects exposed to, actively infected with, or recovered from COVID-19 were included in the dataset. The samples were drawn from two sources: the first 160 participants of the ongoing ImmuneRACE study, and fewer than 1,500 subjects contributed by 6 global collaborators. The material from the prospective study consisted of cDNA or gDNA derived from T cells, B-cell-depleted T cells, or PBMCs. The repertoires were released in a freely available public database intended as a resource for research on the immune response to SARS-CoV-2. A de-identified subject ID, COVID-19 status, age in years and sex were almost always included in the sample metadata. Where HLA class I and class II types were available, the types were taken from metadata supplied by the sample provider, not from assay-based typing.

This clone was seen just once. Its specific antigen is unknown. The input lacks base qualities; no much larger clone sits a single base away. Collaborating institutions collected whole blood in K2EDTA tubes following their own protocols. For TCRbeta analysis, collaborators shipped samples as frozen whole blood, isolated PBMCs, or DNA extracted from either of those sample types. What the authors observed across the whole study: How much clinical and demographic metadata was included differed by source and by participant, and the metadata was provided uncurated.

The germline V gene (reference sequence) sets CDR1 to SGHKS and CDR2 to YYEKEE. The CDR3 goes from the cysteine to the phenylalanine over 15 residues. Of all the DNA, just the CDR3 is kept, 45 bases in frame from base 1. Ends trimmed: V by 4 bases, J by 7 bases; bases unmatched to a gene: 5. The immunoSEQ Assay, a bias-controlled multiplex PCR, was used to amplify TCRbeta CDR3 regions from genomic DNA. Per the authors' processing: The number of nucleated cells in each sample was estimated by amplification of reference gene primers within the assay. To quantify the absolute abundance of each unique TCRbeta CDR3 rearrangement, sequence reads were collapsed and filtered. For each sample, productive Simpson clonality was calculated as the square root of Simpson's diversity index across productive rearrangements. The table comes from immuneACCESS by way of TCRdb, which keeps in-frame sequences with V and J called. Part of the clones is missing from these tables; in studies checked, under half for an unresolved V gene and the rest for unknown reasons. The DNA was the basis for D and trimming; V, J and clone size are from that table. The sample records around 95,000 clones, 90% of which are singletons. The ten top clones hold 4.5% to 5.5% of the sample.

This TCR derives from a man between 50 and 59 years old with acute or convalescent COVID-19. The rearranged chain carries TRBV5-5 and TRBJ2-1; the central 13 bases match TRBD2. The sample was peripheral blood. The DNA sequence follows: TGTGCCAGCAGCGGCGGGACTAGCGGGATAAATGAGCAGTTCTTC. Its amino acids are CASSGGTSGINEQFF.